This T cell receptor beta chain is from a study of early T cells in non-severe SARS-CoV-2 infection. Study-wide background: Alpha and beta chains were unpaired, from unsorted whole-blood bulk RNA.

Study-wide findings and caveats: CD4 and private specificities were missed by VDJdb matching, which favored anti-spike CD8 responses.

The TCR library protocol was used to attach unique molecular identifiers. These identifiers were attached to individual cDNA molecules. TCRdb independently ran MiXCR on the 5' RACE reads; one entry per CDR3 protein. The sample gives roughly 120,000 distinct CDR3 sequences, more than 13% of which show up once; around a fifth is in the top ten. This clonotype was seen just once. Its target is not known. Germline values: CDR1 ENHRY, CDR2 SYGVKD. Deletions cut 7 bases from V and 3 bases from J, with 10 bases between. The CDR3 spans 12 residues. The sequence derives from an adult who was a healthcare worker with PCR-confirmed SARS-CoV-2 infection or an uninfected control (not recorded which). The sample consisted of whole blood. The chain has TRBV10-3 and TRBJ2-7; no definite D call. This chain's CDR3 is CAINDGRYEQYF. CDR3 in DNA: TGTGCCATCAACGACGGGCGCTACGAGCAGTACTTC.